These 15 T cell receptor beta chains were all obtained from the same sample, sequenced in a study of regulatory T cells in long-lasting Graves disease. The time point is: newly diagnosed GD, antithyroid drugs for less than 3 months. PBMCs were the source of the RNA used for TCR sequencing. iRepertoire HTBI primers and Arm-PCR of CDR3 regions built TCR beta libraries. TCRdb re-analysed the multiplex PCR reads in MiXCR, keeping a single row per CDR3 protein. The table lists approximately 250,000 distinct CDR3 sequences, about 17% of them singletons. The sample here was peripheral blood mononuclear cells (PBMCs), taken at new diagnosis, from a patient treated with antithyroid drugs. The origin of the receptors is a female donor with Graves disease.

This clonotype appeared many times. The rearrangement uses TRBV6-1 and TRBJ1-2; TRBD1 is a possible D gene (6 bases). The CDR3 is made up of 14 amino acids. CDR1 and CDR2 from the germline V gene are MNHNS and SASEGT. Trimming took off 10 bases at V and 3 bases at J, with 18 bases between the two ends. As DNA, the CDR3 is TGTGCCACTGGAACAGGGATCCGTGACTATGGCTACACCTTC. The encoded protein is CATGTGIRDYGYTF.

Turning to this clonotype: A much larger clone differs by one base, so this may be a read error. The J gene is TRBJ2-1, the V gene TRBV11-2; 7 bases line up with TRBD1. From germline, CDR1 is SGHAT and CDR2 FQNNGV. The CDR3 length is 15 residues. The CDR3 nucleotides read TGTGCCAGCAGCTCCGGACAGGTGGCCTACAATGGGCAGTTCTTC. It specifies CASSSGQVAYNGQFF.

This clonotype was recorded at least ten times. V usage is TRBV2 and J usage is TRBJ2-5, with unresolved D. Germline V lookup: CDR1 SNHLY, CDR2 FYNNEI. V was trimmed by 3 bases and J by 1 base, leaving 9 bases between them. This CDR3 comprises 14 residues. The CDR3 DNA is TGTGCCAGCAGTGATTTTCCACGCCAAGAGACCCAGTACTTC. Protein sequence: CASSDFPRQETQYF.

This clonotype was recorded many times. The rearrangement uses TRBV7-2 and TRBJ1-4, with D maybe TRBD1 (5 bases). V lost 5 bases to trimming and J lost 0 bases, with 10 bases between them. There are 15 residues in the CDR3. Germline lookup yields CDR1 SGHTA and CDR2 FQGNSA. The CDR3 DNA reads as TGTGCCAGCAGCGGGACGGTAACAACTAATGAAAAACTGTTTTTT. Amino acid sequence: CASSGTVTTNEKLFF.

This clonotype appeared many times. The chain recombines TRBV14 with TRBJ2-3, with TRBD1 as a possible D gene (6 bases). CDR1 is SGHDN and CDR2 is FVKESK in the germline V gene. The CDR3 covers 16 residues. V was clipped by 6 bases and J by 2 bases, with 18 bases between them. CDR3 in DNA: TGTGCCAGCAGTCGCCCAGGGTCAGGGGACACAGATACGCAGTATTTT. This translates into CASSRPGSGDTDTQYF.

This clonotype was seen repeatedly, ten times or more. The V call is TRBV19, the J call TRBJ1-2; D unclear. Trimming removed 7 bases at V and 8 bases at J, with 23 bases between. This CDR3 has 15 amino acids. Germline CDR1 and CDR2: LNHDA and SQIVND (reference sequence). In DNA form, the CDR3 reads TGTGCCAGTATCCCATCGTATGGCTTAAACACGGGCTACACCTTC. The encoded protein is CASIPSYGLNTGYTF.

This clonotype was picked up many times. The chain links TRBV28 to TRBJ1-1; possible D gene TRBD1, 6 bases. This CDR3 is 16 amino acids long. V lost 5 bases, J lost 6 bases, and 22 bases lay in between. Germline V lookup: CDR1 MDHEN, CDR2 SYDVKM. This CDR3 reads CASSPQGKPRVAEAFF. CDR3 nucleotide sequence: TGTGCCAGCAGTCCGCAGGGGAAACCAAGGGTGGCTGAAGCTTTCTTT.

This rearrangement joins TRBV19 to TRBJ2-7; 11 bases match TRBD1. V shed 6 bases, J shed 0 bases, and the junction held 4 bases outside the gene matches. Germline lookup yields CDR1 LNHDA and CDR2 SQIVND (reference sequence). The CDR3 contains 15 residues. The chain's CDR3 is CASSAGTGGSYEQYF. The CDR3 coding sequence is TGTGCCAGTAGCGCCGGGACAGGGGGCTCCTACGAGCAGTACTTC.

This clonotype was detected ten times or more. The CDR3 region is CSVGGGANYGYTF. DNA of the CDR3: TGCAGCGTGGGGGGGGGCGCCAACTATGGCTACACCTTC. The genes are TRBV29-1 and TRBJ1-2; TRBD1 is a possible D gene (6 bases). This CDR3 contains 13 residues. Germline loops: CDR1 SQVTM, CDR2 ANQGSEA. The ends were cut back, 6 bases at V and 2 bases at J, with 13 bases in the middle.

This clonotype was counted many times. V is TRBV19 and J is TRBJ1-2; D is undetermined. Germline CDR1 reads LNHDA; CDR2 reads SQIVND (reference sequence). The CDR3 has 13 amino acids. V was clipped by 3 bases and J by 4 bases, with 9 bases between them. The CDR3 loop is CASSIQEGYGYTF. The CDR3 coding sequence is TGTGCCAGTAGTATTCAGGAGGGCTATGGCTACACCTTC.

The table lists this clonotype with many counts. The CDR3 DNA follows: TGTGCCAGCAGCCAAGGGCCCTCTGTGAACACTGAAGCTTTCTTT. Its translation is CASSQGPSVNTEAFF. The rearrangement links TRBV3-1 to TRBJ1-1, with no clear D. The CDR3 is 15 amino acids. The V gene lost 1 base and the J gene lost 0 bases, with 9 bases spanning the gap. Germline V gene lookup returns CDR1 LGHDT and CDR2 YNNKEL (reference sequence). Full variable domain (remainder filled in from reference TRBV3-1 and TRBJ1-1): DTAVSQTPKYLVTQMGNDKSIKCEQNLGHDTMYWYKQDSKKFLKIMFSYNNKELIINETVPNRFSPKSPDKAHLNLHINSLELGDSAVYFCASSQGPSVNTEAFFGQGTRLTVV.

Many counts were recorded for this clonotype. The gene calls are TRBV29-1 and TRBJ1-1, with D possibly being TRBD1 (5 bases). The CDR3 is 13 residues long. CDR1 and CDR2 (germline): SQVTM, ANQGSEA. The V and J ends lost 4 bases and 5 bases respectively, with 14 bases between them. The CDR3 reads CSVVYQGKTEAFF. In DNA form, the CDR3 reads TGCAGCGTTGTGTACCAGGGTAAAACTGAAGCTTTCTTT.

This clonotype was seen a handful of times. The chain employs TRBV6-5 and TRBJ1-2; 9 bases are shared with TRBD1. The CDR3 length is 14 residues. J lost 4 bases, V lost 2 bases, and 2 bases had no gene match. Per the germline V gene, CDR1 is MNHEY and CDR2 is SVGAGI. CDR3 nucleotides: TGTGCCAGCAGTTACACAGGGGGCGGCTATGGCTACACCTTC. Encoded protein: CASSYTGGGYGYTF.

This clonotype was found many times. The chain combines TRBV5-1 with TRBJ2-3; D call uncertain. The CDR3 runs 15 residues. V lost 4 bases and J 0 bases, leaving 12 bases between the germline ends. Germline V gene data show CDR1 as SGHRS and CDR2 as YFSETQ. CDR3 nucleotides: TGCGCCAGCAGCACCGCCCCAACTAGCACAGATACGCAGTATTTT. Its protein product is CASSTAPTSTDTQYF.

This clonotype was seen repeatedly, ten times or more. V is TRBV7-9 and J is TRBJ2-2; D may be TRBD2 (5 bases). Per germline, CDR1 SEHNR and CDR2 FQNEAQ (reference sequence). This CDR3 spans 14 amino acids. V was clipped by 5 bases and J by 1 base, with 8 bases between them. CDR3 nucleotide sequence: TGTGCCAGCAGCGCAAGCGGGAACACCGGGGAGCTGTTTTTT. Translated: CASSASGNTGELFF.